A single sample is the source of the 27 T cell receptor beta chains below, sequenced in a study of T cell responses to AZD1222 COVID-19 vaccine. The table came from immunoSEQ multiplex PCR; TCRdb's copy has only in-frame clones and leaves some out. This sample yields 100,000 to 150,000 clones, of which 90% are seen a single time; 6.9% belongs to the top ten. Sequenced material: peripheral blood, taken on day 0 of AZD1222 vaccination. Receptor source: an adult in good health.

V usage is TRBV6-4 and J usage is TRBJ2-1; 8 nucleotides agree with TRBD2. This CDR3 region has 12 residues. Germline CDR1 is MRHNA and CDR2 is SNTAGT. V was pared by 2 bases and J by 12 bases, with 3 bases of the junction left unmatched. CDR3: CASSDVGLGQFF. CDR3 DNA: TGTGCCAGCAGTGACGTGGGACTAGGGCAGTTCTTC.

The chain joins TRBV18 to TRBJ1-1; D is possibly TRBD1 (5 bases). Trimming stripped 3 bases from V and 5 bases from J, with 10 bases between. This CDR3 has 13 amino acids. CDR1 and CDR2 (germline): KGHSH, LQKENI. CDR3 nucleotides: TGTGCCAGCTCACCCCTGGGGGGAACTGAAGCTTTCTTT. Translated, it gives CASSPLGGTEAFF.

The chain joins TRBV11-2 to TRBJ2-7; no reliable D call. Per the germline V gene, CDR1 is SGHAT and CDR2 is FQNNGV. V was trimmed by 3 bases and J by 4 bases, leaving 13 bases between them. The CDR3 extends over 14 amino acids. The CDR3 sequence is CASSFGDTWYEQYF. The CDR3 nucleotides read TGTGCCAGCAGCTTCGGCGACACTTGGTACGAGCAGTACTTC.

This clone showed up just once. The genes are TRBV2 and TRBJ2-3, with 7 bases aligning to TRBD1. The length of the CDR3 is 13 residues. V lost 4 bases and J lost 7; bases outside the gene matches: 5. Germline V lookup: CDR1 SNHLY, CDR2 FYNNEI. In nucleotides, the CDR3 is TGTGCCAGCAGTGCTAACAGGGGTAATACGCAGTATTTT. Protein sequence: CASSANRGNTQYF.

The V gene is TRBV28, the J gene TRBJ1-2; D call uncertain. Trimming shortened V by 2 bases and J by 1 base, and 5 bases separated the two germline ends. This CDR3 contains 13 residues. The V gene's germline CDR1 is MDHEN and CDR2 SYDVKM. Written as DNA, the CDR3 is TGTGCCAGCAGTTTAGATCGTAACTATGGCTACACCTTC. Translating it yields CASSLDRNYGYTF.

The chain has TRBV4-2 and TRBJ2-2; 11 bases are shared with TRBD2. J was trimmed by 5 bases and V by 4 bases; bases with no gene match: 3. This CDR3 is 15 amino acids long. In germline, CDR1 is LGHNA, CDR2 YNFKEQ. CDR3 amino acids: CASSRVAGGTGELFF. The CDR3 DNA is TGTGCCAGCAGCCGCGTAGCGGGGGGGACCGGGGAGCTGTTTTTT.

The chain recombines TRBV10-3 with TRBJ2-5; perhaps TRBD1 as D (7 bases). Germline CDR1 reads ENHRY; CDR2 reads SYGVKD. With 9 bases removed from V and 5 bases from J, the gap between germline ends came to 16 bases. The CDR3 is 13 residues long. DNA for the CDR3: TGTGCCATTGCGGAGGGGGCCGGTGAGACCCAGTACTTC. Its translation: CAIAEGAGETQYF.

The chain links TRBV3-1 (or the pseudogene TRBV3-2) to TRBJ2-7, with 9 positions matching TRBD1. CDR3 length: 15 residues. The trim removed 1 base at V and 0 bases at J, leaving 1 base unmatched. Germline-derived CDR1 and CDR2 are LGHDT and YNNKEL (reference sequence). CDR3 nucleotide sequence: TGTGCCAGCAGCCAAGGGACAGGGGCCTCCTACGAGCAGTACTTC. Translated: CASSQGTGASYEQYF.

On this clone itself: Other DNA sequences in this sample translate to the same CDR3. This chain joins TRBV6-5 and TRBJ2-7; a possible D gene is TRBD2 (6 bases). This CDR3 comprises 12 residues. V lost 4 bases, J lost 3 bases, and 7 bases lay in between. Looked up from germline, CDR1 is MNHEY and CDR2 is SVGAGI. DNA of the CDR3: TGTGCCAGCAGTTCGGGGGTCTACGAGCAGTACTTC. Translation gives CASSSGVYEQYF.

V is TRBV6-5 and J is TRBJ1-6; D not certain. The V and J ends lost 10 bases and 2 bases respectively, with 9 bases between them. The CDR3 sequence is 13 residues long. Per germline, CDR1 MNHEY and CDR2 SVGAGI. CDR3 DNA sequence: TGTGCCACCGCGGGTACCTATAATTCACCCCTCCACTTT. It translates to CATAGTYNSPLHF.

The genes are TRBV5-1 and TRBJ2-5; the D gene is possibly TRBD2 (5 bases). Germline CDR1 and CDR2: SGHRS and YFSETQ. V was cut by 4 bases and J by 7 bases, with 20 bases left in between. This CDR3 is built from 15 residues. CDR3 nucleotide sequence: TGCGCCAGCAGCCCGAATACGGACCTTGAGGGGACCCAGTACTTC. Protein: CASSPNTDLEGTQYF.

The rearrangement joins TRBV5-1 to TRBJ1-3; 7 bases are a match to TRBD1. V gave up 5 bases and J gave up 0 bases; unmatched junction bases: 5. CDR3 length: 15 residues. Germline V gene sequence: CDR1 SGHRS, CDR2 YFSETQ. The CDR3 coding sequence is TGCGCCAGCAGACAGGGGTCCGTCTCTGGAAACACCATATATTTT. Protein sequence: CASRQGSVSGNTIYF.

The gene calls are TRBV7-9 and TRBJ2-7; 8 bases are a match to TRBD2. There are 15 residues in the CDR3. J was trimmed by 0 bases and V by 5 bases; bases with no gene match: 6. CDR1 is SEHNR, CDR2 FQNEAQ, per germline (reference sequence). CDR3 residues: CASSRSGGYSYEQYF. Written as DNA, the CDR3 is TGTGCCAGCAGCCGGAGCGGGGGCTACTCCTACGAGCAGTACTTC.

V and J are TRBV27 and TRBJ2-7, with 9 bases matching TRBD1. Germline trimming cut 4 bases from V and 3 bases from J; bases unmatched to any gene: 13. This CDR3 comprises 17 residues. The germline CDR1 and CDR2 sequences are MNHEY and SMNVEV (reference sequence). The CDR3 protein is CASSSWDRARSFYEQYF. CDR3 in DNA: TGTGCCAGCAGTTCCTGGGACAGGGCAAGAAGCTTCTACGAGCAGTACTTC.

The chain is built from TRBV5-1 and TRBJ2-3; D unclear. V was pared by 2 bases and J by 2 bases, with 3 bases between. Germline CDR1 is SGHRS and CDR2 is YFSETQ. CDR3 size: 12 residues. CDR3 DNA sequence: TGCGCCAGCAGCTTCGACACAGATACGCAGTATTTT. This gives the protein CASSFDTDTQYF. Using reference TRBV5-1 and TRBJ2-3 for the parts outside the CDR3, the full variable domain is KAGVTQTPRYLIKTRGQQVTLSCSPISGHRSVSWYQQTPGQGLQFLFEYFSETQRNKGNFPGRFSGRQFSNSRSEMNVSTLELGDSALYLCASSFDTDTQYFGPGTRLTVL.

V gene TRBV7-9 combines with J gene TRBJ2-1; unclear D gene. The germline V and J ends were trimmed by 0 bases and 1 base, with 7 bases remaining between them. This CDR3 region has 15 residues. Germline V gives CDR1 SEHNR, CDR2 FQNEAQ (reference sequence). The CDR3 nucleotides are TGTGCCAGCAGCTTAGCGGGCCTTTCCTACAATGAGCAGTTCTTC. Translation: CASSLAGLSYNEQFF.

The chain couples TRBV28 to TRBJ1-2, with D hard to call. Germline-derived CDR1 and CDR2 are MDHEN and SYDVKM. Trimming cost V 5 bases and J 10 bases, with 23 bases left between them. The CDR3 length is 15 residues. The CDR3 region is CASSPLRVGGMAYTF. The CDR3 DNA sequence: TGTGCCAGCAGTCCCCTTAGGGTCGGCGGGATGGCCTACACCTTC.

The chain employs TRBV13 and TRBJ2-1; TRBD1 might be the D (6 bases). V was shortened by 5 bases and J by 2 bases, with 10 bases between the two germline ends. The CDR3 has 14 residues. CDR1 is PRHDT, CDR2 FYEKMQ, per germline (reference sequence). CDR3 region: CASSHRDPYNEQFF. The DNA for the CDR3 is TGTGCCAGCAGCCACAGGGATCCCTACAATGAGCAGTTCTTC. Full variable domain (outside the CDR3, taken from reference TRBV13 and TRBJ2-1): AAGVIQSPRHLIKEKRETATLKCYPIPRHDTVYWYQQGPGQDPQFLISFYEKMQSDKGSIPDRFSAQQFSDYHSELNMSSLELGDSALYFCASSHRDPYNEQFFGPGTRLTVL.

V is TRBV4-1 and J is TRBJ1-1, with D maybe TRBD1 (5 bases). CDR1 MGHRA and CDR2 YSYEKL come from the germline V gene. This CDR3 contains 15 residues. Deletions cut 3 bases from V and 0 bases from J, with 11 bases between. The CDR3 is CASSQGGGLNTEAFF. The DNA of the CDR3 is TGCGCCAGCAGCCAGGGGGGAGGTTTGAACACTGAAGCTTTCTTT.

This chain uses TRBV12-3 or TRBV12-4 with TRBJ1-2; D is undetermined. This CDR3 has 11 residues. V gave up 6 bases and J gave up 3 bases, with 5 bases separating them. This CDR3 reads CASRLYYGYTF. In DNA form, the CDR3 reads TGTGCCAGCAGACTGTACTATGGCTACACCTTC.

The chain is built from TRBV5-4 and TRBJ2-1, with 10 bases fitting TRBD1. The V gene's germline CDR1 is SGHNT and CDR2 YYREEE (reference sequence). This CDR3 region has 15 residues. Unmatched junction bases numbered 4, after V lost 3 bases and J lost 4 bases. Here the CDR3 reads CASSSAGQGYNEQFF. The CDR3 DNA is TGTGCCAGCAGCTCGGCGGGACAGGGGTACAATGAGCAGTTCTTC.

The chain employs TRBV4-1 and TRBJ1-2; D remains ambiguous. V shed 0 bases and J shed 4 bases, with 9 bases lying between them. The length of the CDR3 is 14 residues. Germline V gene sequence: CDR1 MGHRA, CDR2 YSYEKL. This CDR3 is CASSQEKLLYGYTF. The DNA for the CDR3 is TGCGCCAGCAGCCAAGAAAAGTTGCTCTATGGCTACACCTTC.

This clone was seen just once. The genes are TRBV15 and TRBJ1-6, with D unclear. The CDR3 contains 16 residues. Deletions cut 1 base from V and 0 bases from J, with 7 bases between. Germline V gene sequence: CDR1 LNHNV, CDR2 YYDKDF (reference sequence). The DNA for the CDR3 is TGTGCCACCAGCAGAGGTAACCCCTCCTATAATTCACCCCTCCACTTT. Translated: CATSRGNPSYNSPLHF.

This clone showed up just once. The J gene is TRBJ2-7, the V gene TRBV9; TRBD1 matches 7 bases. Germline V gene sequence: CDR1 SGDLS, CDR2 YYNGEE. CDR3 length: 13 amino acids. The trim removed 4 bases at V and 3 bases at J, leaving 4 bases unmatched. CDR3 residues: CASSSSGGYEQYF. Written as DNA, the CDR3 is TGTGCCAGCAGCTCCTCAGGGGGCTACGAGCAGTACTTC.

The gene calls are TRBV11-2 and TRBJ2-7, with D maybe TRBD2 (6 bases). V was cut by 0 bases and J by 0 bases, with 9 bases left in between. CDR1 is SGHAT, CDR2 FQNNGV, per germline. The CDR3 sequence is 15 residues long. CDR3 sequence: CASSLDLGGSYEQYF. In DNA, the CDR3 is TGTGCCAGCAGCTTAGATCTGGGGGGCTCCTACGAGCAGTACTTC.

The J gene is TRBJ2-1, the V gene TRBV9; D is undetermined. The ends were cut back, 3 bases at V and 5 bases at J, with 15 bases in the middle. This CDR3 is built from 15 residues. Germline CDR1 is SGDLS and CDR2 is YYNGEE. The CDR3 loop is CASSAQAMGHNEQFF. The CDR3 DNA follows: TGTGCCAGCAGCGCCCAAGCGATGGGCCACAATGAGCAGTTCTTC.

The chain employs TRBV28 and TRBJ1-2; D is ambiguous. The germline V and J ends were trimmed by 5 bases and 1 base, with 5 bases remaining between them. The germline V gene encodes CDR1 MDHEN and CDR2 SYDVKM. The CDR3 extends over 12 amino acids. The DNA for the CDR3 is TGTGCCAGCAGTGGGCATAACTATGGCTACACCTTC. Translation gives CASSGHNYGYTF.